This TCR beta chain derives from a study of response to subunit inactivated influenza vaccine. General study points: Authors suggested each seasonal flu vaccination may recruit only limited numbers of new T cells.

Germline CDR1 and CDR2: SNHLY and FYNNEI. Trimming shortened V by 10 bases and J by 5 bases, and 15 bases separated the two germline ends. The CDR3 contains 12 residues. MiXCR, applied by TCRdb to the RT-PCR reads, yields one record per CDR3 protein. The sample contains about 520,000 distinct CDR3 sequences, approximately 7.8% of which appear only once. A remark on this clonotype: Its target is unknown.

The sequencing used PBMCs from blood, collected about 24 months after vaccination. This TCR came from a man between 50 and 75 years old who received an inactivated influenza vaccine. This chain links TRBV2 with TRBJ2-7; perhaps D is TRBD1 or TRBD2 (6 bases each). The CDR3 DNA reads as TGTGCCACCCTAGGGGGGAGGAACGAGCAGTACTTC. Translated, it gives CATLGGRNEQYF.